One and the same sample provided the 21 T cell receptor beta chains below, sequenced in a study of CD8+ T cells in alopecia areata. The treatment is: oral pan-JAK inhibitor, 5-10 mg twice daily. cDNA prepared by RNA extraction and subsequent reverse transcription served as the template for sequencing. The repertoire was sequenced with immunoSEQ multiplex PCR; TCRdb's copy has only in-frame clones and lacks some. The sample lists around 300,000 clones, 60% seen once, with roughly 0.93% in the top ten. The material sequenced was CD4+ T cells sorted from blood, taken around week 53, from a patient treated with tofacitinib. The receptor set was obtained from a human donor with alopecia areata.

V usage is TRBV4-3 and J usage is TRBJ1-6; D is undetermined. Germline lookup yields CDR1 LGHNA and CDR2 YSLEER. The CDR3 is made up of 14 amino acids. V lost 3 bases to trimming and J lost 11 bases, with 14 bases between them. The CDR3 here is CASSQTVILTPLHF. The DNA for the CDR3 is TGCGCCAGCAGCCAGACGGTGATACTTACACCCCTCCACTTT.

The chain links TRBV4-1 to TRBJ1-2, with 8 bases identical to TRBD1. This CDR3 has 17 amino acids. Trimming at V came to 1 base and at J to 1 base, leaving 8 bases not matched to a gene. Germline V lookup: CDR1 MGHRA, CDR2 YSYEKL. The DNA of the CDR3 is TGCGCCAGCAGCCAAGCGGGACAGGTTGACGGTAACTATGGCTACACCTTC. Its translation: CASSQAGQVDGNYGYTF.

The J gene is TRBJ1-2, the V gene TRBV6-5, with 10 bases lining up with TRBD1. The trim removed 6 bases at V and 4 bases at J, leaving 2 bases unmatched. The CDR3 loop spans 13 amino acids. The germline V gene has CDR1 MNHEY and CDR2 SVGAGI. The CDR3 protein is CASRTGGGYGYTF. CDR3 bases: TGTGCCAGCAGGACAGGGGGCGGCTATGGCTACACCTTC.

The CDR3 reads CACTRGTDTQYF. The CDR3 coding sequence is TGTGCCTGCACGAGGGGAACAGATACGCAGTATTTT. V is TRBV11-2 and J is TRBJ2-3; D could derive from TRBD1 or TRBD2 (5 bases each). CDR1 and CDR2 from the germline V gene are SGHAT and FQNNGV. The germline V and J ends were trimmed by 11 bases and 3 bases, with 12 bases remaining between them. The CDR3 sequence is 12 residues long.

The J gene is TRBJ1-1, the V gene TRBV29-1; maybe TRBD1 (5 bases). The CDR3 is 13 amino acids. The V end was cut by 8 bases, the J end by 5 bases, with 18 bases between. Per the germline V gene, CDR1 is SQVTM and CDR2 is ANQGSEA. CDR3 residues: CSLRRGEGTEAFF. The DNA of the CDR3 is TGCAGCCTCCGGAGGGGCGAAGGAACTGAAGCTTTCTTT.

The V call is TRBV30, the J call TRBJ2-7, with 13 bases fitting TRBD2. CDR3 length: 16 residues. The germline V gene has CDR1 GTSNPN and CDR2 SVGIG (reference sequence). J lost 3 bases, V lost 3 bases, and 8 bases had no gene match. The CDR3 reads CAWSHWTSGGYYEQYF. The DNA of the CDR3 is TGTGCCTGGAGCCATTGGACTAGCGGGGGTTACTACGAGCAGTACTTC.

This rearrangement joins TRBV29-1 to TRBJ1-3; D unresolved. The germline V gene encodes CDR1 SQVTM and CDR2 ANQGSEA. The CDR3 is 13 amino acids. The V gene lost 5 bases and the J gene lost 6 bases, with 14 bases spanning the gap. The CDR3 is CSVNGGSENTIYF. As DNA, the CDR3 is TGCAGCGTTAACGGAGGGAGCGAAAACACCATATATTTT.

In this sample, this clone turned up a few times. The chain carries TRBV5-6 and TRBJ2-7, with a weak D call TRBD2 (7 bases). V was cut by 1 base and J by 1 base, with 12 bases left in between. Germline V CDR1 and CDR2: SGHDT, YYEEEE. The CDR3 contains 15 residues. The CDR3 sequence is CASSLNGGQSYEQYF. CDR3 nucleotide sequence: TGTGCCAGCAGCTTGAACGGGGGGCAGTCCTACGAGCAGTACTTC.

The sample holds a few counts of this clone. This sequence joins TRBV5-8 and TRBJ2-2, with D possibly TRBD1 on 6 matching bases. V was trimmed by 3 bases and J by 0 bases, leaving 9 bases between them. CDR3 length: 15 amino acids. Germline CDR1 and CDR2: SGHTS and YDEGEE. The CDR3 spells CASSSGHSNTGELFF. CDR3 DNA: TGTGCCAGCAGCTCGGGACACTCGAACACCGGGGAGCTGTTTTTT.

The chain combines TRBV6-5 with TRBJ1-5; D ambiguous. From germline, CDR1 is MNHEY and CDR2 SVGAGI. V was trimmed by 7 bases and J by 1 base, leaving 11 bases between them. The CDR3 totals 14 residues. Here the CDR3 reads CASKSDNSNQPQHF. The CDR3 nucleotides are TGTGCCAGCAAATCCGACAACAGCAATCAGCCCCAGCATTTT.

V gene TRBV9 combines with J gene TRBJ1-2; 7 bases are shared with TRBD1. Germline CDR1 and CDR2: SGDLS and YYNGEE. J lost 2 bases, V lost 3 bases, and 4 bases had no gene match. This CDR3 is built from 14 residues. The CDR3 sequence is CASSAGTANYGYTF. The CDR3 DNA reads TGTGCCAGCAGCGCTGGGACAGCGAACTATGGCTACACCTTC.

This sequence joins TRBV9 and TRBJ1-1; 7 nucleotides match TRBD1. Germline values: CDR1 SGDLS, CDR2 YYNGEE. The V segment lost 3 bases and the J segment 2 bases; nucleotides outside the gene matches: 7. CDR3 size: 15 residues. The CDR3 coding sequence is TGTGCCAGCAGCGACCGACAGGGAAAAAACACTGAAGCTTTCTTT. Translating gives CASSDRQGKNTEAFF.

This clone has more than one count but fewer than ten. The chain recombines TRBV12-5 with TRBJ1-1; 10 nucleotides match TRBD1. This CDR3 has 15 amino acids. Losses at the gene ends were 6 bases for V and 4 bases for J; bases not matched to a gene: 8. The V gene's germline CDR1 is LGHNT and CDR2 FRNRAP. CDR3 region: CASGRTGGISTEAFF. The CDR3 nucleotides read TGTGCTAGTGGCCGGACAGGGGGGATCAGCACTGAAGCTTTCTTT.

This clone was counted once. This rearrangement joins TRBV30 to TRBJ1-3, with a tentative D call TRBD1 (5 bases). Trimming removed 5 bases from V and 2 bases from J, with 13 bases in between. The length of the CDR3 is 14 residues. From germline, CDR1 is GTSNPN and CDR2 SVGIG (reference sequence). The CDR3 region has the DNA TGTGCCTGGGGGGCCTTGGGGACTGGAAACACCATATATTTT. Encoded protein: CAWGALGTGNTIYF. Based on the CDR3 plus reference TRBV30 and TRBJ1-3, the full variable domain is SQTIHQWPATLVQPVGSPLSLECTVEGTSNPNLYWYRQAAGRGLQLLFYSVGIGQISSEVPQNLSASRPQDRQFILSSKKLLLSDSGFYLCAWGALGTGNTIYFGEGSWLTVV.

The sample holds a few counts of this clone. This CDR3 is also generated by other DNA sequences in the sample. The chain couples TRBV18 to TRBJ2-7; no firm D call. Per germline, CDR1 KGHSH and CDR2 LQKENI. V was trimmed by 6 bases and J by 1 base, leaving 7 bases between them. The CDR3 sequence is 12 residues long. The CDR3 DNA reads TGTGCCAGCTCGGGCAGTTCCTACGAGCAGTACTTC. Its protein is CASSGSSYEQYF.

This clone has only a few counts. The V gene is TRBV7-2, the J gene TRBJ1-4; D is unclear. The length of the CDR3 is 13 residues. V gave up 3 bases and J gave up 12 bases, with 14 bases separating them. Germline CDR1 SGHTA, CDR2 FQGNSA. The CDR3: CASSFEFVGQLFF. CDR3 in DNA: TGTGCCAGCAGCTTCGAGTTCGTGGGTCAACTGTTTTTT.

The chain links TRBV2 to TRBJ2-3; 10 bases are a match to TRBD2. Germline V gives CDR1 SNHLY, CDR2 FYNNEI. V lost 5 bases and J lost 3; bases outside the gene matches: 8. The CDR3 contains 16 residues. Here the CDR3 reads CASSPLLAGVTDTQYF. The CDR3 region has the DNA TGTGCCAGCAGTCCTCTCCTAGCGGGGGTGACAGATACGCAGTATTTT.

Of note for this clone: This CDR3 is also generated by other DNA sequences in the sample. V and J are TRBV5-4 and TRBJ1-3, with D uncertain. V dropped 1 base and J dropped 0 bases, with 5 bases sitting between them. CDR3 size: 14 residues. In germline, CDR1 is SGHNT, CDR2 YYREEE (reference sequence). CDR3 DNA: TGTGCCAGCAGCTTGTCAGCCTCTGGAAACACCATATATTTT. Translated: CASSLSASGNTIYF.

This clone has a single count. The chain has TRBV6-5 and TRBJ2-7; 9 nucleotides line up with TRBD1. With 0 bases clipped from V and 2 bases from J, the junction kept 2 bases outside the gene matches. The germline V gene has CDR1 MNHEY and CDR2 SVGAGI. The CDR3 covers 15 residues. The CDR3, as DNA: TGTGCCAGCAGTTACTCGGACAGGGGCCCCTACGAGCAGTACTTC. Its translation: CASSYSDRGPYEQYF.

This chain joins TRBV2 and TRBJ1-1; weak D call: TRBD1 (5 bases). The CDR3 consists of 11 residues. Germline V CDR1 and CDR2: SNHLY, FYNNEI. V was trimmed by 8 bases and J by 7 bases, leaving 11 bases between them. The CDR3 DNA follows: TGTGCCAGCTGTCGCCAGGGTGAAGCTTTCTTT. Translation gives CASCRQGEAFF.

J is TRBJ2-1 and V is TRBV12-5, with 7 positions matching TRBD2. Trimming cost V 6 bases and J 8 bases; bases outside gene matches: 7. The germline V gene has CDR1 LGHNT and CDR2 FRNRAP. The CDR3 has 13 residues. The CDR3 DNA is TGTGCTAGTGGGCTATGGGAGGGGCATGAGCAGTTCTTC. This translates into CASGLWEGHEQFF.